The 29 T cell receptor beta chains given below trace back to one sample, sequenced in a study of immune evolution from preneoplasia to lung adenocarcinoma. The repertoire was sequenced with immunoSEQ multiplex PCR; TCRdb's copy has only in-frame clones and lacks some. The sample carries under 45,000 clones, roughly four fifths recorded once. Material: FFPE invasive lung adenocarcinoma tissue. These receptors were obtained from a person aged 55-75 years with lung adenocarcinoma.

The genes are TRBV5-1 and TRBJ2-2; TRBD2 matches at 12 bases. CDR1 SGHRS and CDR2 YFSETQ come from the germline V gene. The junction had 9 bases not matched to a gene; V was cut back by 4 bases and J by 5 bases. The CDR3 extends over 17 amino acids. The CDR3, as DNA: TGCGCCAGCAGCACTCCGCCCGGGACTAGCGGGACCGGGGAGCTGTTTTTT. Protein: CASSTPPGTSGTGELFF.

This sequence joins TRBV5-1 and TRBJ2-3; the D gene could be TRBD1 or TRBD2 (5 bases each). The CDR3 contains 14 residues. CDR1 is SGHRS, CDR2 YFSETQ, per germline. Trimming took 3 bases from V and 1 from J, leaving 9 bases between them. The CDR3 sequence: CASSWGFRTDTQYF. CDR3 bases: TGCGCCAGCAGCTGGGGGTTTCGCACAGATACGCAGTATTTT.

This CDR3 reads CSVGQAIRETQYF. CDR3 DNA sequence: TGCAGCGTGGGGCAGGCGATTCGGGAGACCCAGTACTTC. The chain has TRBV29-1 and TRBJ2-5; TRBD1 might be the D (5 bases). The germline CDR1 and CDR2 sequences are SQVTM and ANQGSEA. The CDR3 runs to 13 residues. Trimming shortened V by 6 bases and J by 5 bases, and 16 bases separated the two germline ends.

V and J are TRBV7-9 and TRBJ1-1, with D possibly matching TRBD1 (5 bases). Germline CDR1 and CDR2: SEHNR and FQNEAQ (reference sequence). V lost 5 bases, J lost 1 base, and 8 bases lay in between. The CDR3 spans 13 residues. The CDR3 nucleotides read TGTGCCAGCAGCCCACAGGCGAACACTGAAGCTTTCTTT. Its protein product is CASSPQANTEAFF.

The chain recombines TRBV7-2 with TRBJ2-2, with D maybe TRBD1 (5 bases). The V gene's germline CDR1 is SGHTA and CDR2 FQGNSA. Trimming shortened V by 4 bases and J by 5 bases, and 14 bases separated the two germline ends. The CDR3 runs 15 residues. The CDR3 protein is CASSWGGPETGELFF. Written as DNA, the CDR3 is TGTGCCAGCAGCTGGGGCGGACCGGAGACCGGGGAGCTGTTTTTT.

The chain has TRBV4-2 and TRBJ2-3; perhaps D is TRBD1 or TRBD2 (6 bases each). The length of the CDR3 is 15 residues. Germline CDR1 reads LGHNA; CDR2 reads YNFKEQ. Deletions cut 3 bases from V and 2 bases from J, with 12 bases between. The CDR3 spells CASSQRRGDTDTQYF. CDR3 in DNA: TGTGCCAGCAGCCAGCGGAGGGGGGACACAGATACGCAGTATTTT.

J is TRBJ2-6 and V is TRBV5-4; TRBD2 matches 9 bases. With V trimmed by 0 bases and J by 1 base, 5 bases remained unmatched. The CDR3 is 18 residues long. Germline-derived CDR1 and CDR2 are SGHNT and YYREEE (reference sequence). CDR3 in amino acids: CASSLDAGGPSGANVLTF. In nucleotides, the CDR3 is TGTGCCAGCAGCTTGGATGCGGGAGGGCCTTCTGGGGCCAACGTCCTGACTTTC.

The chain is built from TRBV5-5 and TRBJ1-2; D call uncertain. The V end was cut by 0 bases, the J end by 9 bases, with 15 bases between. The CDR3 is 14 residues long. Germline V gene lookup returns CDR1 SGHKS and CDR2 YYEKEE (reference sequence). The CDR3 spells CASSLDISGNRYTF. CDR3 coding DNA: TGTGCCAGCAGCTTGGATATATCGGGGAATCGCTACACCTTC. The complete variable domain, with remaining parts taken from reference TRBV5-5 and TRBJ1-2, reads DAGVTQSPTHLIKTRGQQVTLRCSPISGHKSVSWYQQVLGQGPQFIFQYYEKEERGRGNFPDRFSARQFPNYSSELNVNALLLGDSALYLCASSLDISGNRYTFGSGTRLTVV.

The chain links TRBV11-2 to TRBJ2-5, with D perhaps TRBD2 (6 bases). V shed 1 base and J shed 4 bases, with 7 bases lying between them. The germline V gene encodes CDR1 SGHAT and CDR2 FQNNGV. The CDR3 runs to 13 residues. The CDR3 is CASSLGGGETQYF. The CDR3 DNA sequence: TGTGCCAGCAGCTTAGGGGGAGGAGAGACCCAGTACTTC. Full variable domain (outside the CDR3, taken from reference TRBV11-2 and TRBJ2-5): EAGVAQSPRYKIIEKRQSVAFWCNPISGHATLYWYQQILGQGPKLLIQFQNNGVVDDSQLPKDRFSAERLKGVDSTLKIQPAKLEDSAVYLCASSLGGGETQYFGPGTRLLVL.

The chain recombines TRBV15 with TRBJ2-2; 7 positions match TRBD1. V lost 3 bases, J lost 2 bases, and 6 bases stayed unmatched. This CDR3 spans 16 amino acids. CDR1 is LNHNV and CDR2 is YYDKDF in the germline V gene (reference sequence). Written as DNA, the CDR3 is TGTGCCACCAGCAGCGAGGGACAGTCAAACACCGGGGAGCTGTTTTTT. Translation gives CATSSEGQSNTGELFF.

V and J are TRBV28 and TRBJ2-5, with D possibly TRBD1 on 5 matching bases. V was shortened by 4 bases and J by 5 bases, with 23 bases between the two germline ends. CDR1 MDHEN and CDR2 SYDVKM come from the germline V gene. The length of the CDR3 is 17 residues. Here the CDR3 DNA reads TGTGCCAGCAGTTCATTCCGTCTATCAGGGCAGGTTGAGACCCAGTACTTC. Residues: CASSSFRLSGQVETQYF.

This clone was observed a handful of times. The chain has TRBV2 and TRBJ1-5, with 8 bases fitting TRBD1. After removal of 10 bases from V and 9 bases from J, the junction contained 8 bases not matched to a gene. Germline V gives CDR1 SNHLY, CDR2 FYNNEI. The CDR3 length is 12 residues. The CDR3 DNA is TGTGCCATCCAGGGGGCCACGGGGCCCCAGCATTTT. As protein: CAIQGATGPQHF.

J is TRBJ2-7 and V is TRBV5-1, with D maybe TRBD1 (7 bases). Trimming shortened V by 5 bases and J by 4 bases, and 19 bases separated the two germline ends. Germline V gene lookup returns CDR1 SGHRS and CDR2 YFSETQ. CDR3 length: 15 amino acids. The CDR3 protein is CASSPRAGGLYEQYF. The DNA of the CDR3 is TGCGCCAGCAGTCCTCGGGCAGGGGGGCTATACGAGCAGTACTTC.

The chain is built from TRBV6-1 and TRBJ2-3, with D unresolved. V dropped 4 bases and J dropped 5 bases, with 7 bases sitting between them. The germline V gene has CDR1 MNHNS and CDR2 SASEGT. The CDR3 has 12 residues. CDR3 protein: CASSVKGDTQYF. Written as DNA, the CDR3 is TGTGCCAGCAGTGTAAAGGGAGATACGCAGTATTTT.

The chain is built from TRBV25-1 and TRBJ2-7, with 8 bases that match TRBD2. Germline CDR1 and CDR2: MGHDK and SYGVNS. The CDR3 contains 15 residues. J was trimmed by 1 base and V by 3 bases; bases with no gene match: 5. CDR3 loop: CASSDRERESYEQYF. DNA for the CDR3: TGTGCCAGCAGTGATAGGGAGCGGGAGTCCTACGAGCAGTACTTC.

For the CDR3, the DNA is TGTGCCAGCAGTTACGGGGCAGGGGGCGCGGGAGAGCAGTACTTC. Translating gives CASSYGAGGAGEQYF. The chain joins TRBV6-5 to TRBJ2-7, with 8 bases identical to TRBD1. The CDR3 runs 15 residues. J was trimmed by 7 bases and V by 2 bases; bases with no gene match: 10. In germline, CDR1 is MNHEY, CDR2 SVGAGI.

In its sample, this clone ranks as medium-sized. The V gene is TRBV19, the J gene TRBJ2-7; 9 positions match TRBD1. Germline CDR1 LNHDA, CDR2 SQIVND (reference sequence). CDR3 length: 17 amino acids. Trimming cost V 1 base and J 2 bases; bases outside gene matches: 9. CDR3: CASSIGPPGQGPYEQYF. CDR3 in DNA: TGTGCCAGTAGTATAGGACCCCCGGGACAGGGCCCCTACGAGCAGTACTTC.

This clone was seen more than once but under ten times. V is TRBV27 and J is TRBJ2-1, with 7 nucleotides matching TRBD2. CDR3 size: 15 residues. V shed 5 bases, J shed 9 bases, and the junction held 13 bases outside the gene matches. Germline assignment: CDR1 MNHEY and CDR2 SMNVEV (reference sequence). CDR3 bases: TGTGCCAGCAGTCCGGGACTGGGTTGGGAGGGTGAGCAGTTCTTC. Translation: CASSPGLGWEGEQFF.

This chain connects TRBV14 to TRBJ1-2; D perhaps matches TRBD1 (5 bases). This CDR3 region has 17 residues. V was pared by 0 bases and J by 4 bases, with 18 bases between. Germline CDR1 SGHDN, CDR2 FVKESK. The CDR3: CASSQESVRGVCYGYTF. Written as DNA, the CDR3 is TGTGCCAGCAGCCAAGAGTCAGTTCGAGGGGTCTGCTATGGCTACACCTTC.

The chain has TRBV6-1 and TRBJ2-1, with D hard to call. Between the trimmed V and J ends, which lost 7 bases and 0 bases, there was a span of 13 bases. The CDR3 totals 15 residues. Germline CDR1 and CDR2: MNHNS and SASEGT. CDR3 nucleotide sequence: TGTGCCAGCATACCTGGCGCAAGCTCCTACAATGAGCAGTTCTTC. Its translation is CASIPGASSYNEQFF.

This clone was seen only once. CDR3 bases: TGTGCCAGCAGCTCAAGCGGGAGGGCCGGGGAGCTGTTTTTT. Protein sequence: CASSSSGRAGELFF. V and J are TRBV7-3 and TRBJ2-2, with TRBD2 identical over 10 bases. The germline V gene encodes CDR1 SGHTA and CDR2 FQGTGA. V lost 4 bases, J lost 6 bases, and 2 bases stayed unmatched. The CDR3 consists of 14 residues.

Written as DNA, the CDR3 is TGTGCCTCAAAACGGACCAACACAGATACGCAGTATTTT. Translated, it gives CASKRTNTDTQYF. The chain carries TRBV27 and TRBJ2-3; D ambiguous. The germline V gene encodes CDR1 MNHEY and CDR2 SMNVEV (reference sequence). Trimming pared 11 bases from V and 2 bases from J, leaving 14 bases between. This CDR3 has 13 amino acids.

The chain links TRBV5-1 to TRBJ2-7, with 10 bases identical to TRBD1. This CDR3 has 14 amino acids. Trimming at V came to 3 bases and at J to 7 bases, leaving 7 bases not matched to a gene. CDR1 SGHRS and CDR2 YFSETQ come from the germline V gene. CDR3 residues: CASSWDRGLREQYF. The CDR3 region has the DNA TGCGCCAGCAGCTGGGACAGGGGATTGCGAGAGCAGTACTTC.

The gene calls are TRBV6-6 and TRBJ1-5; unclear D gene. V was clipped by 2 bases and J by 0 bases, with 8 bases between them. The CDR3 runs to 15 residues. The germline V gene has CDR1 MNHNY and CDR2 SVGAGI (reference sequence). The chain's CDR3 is CASSYGSPSNQPQHF. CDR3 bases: TGTGCCAGCAGTTACGGAAGTCCTAGCAATCAGCCCCAGCATTTT.

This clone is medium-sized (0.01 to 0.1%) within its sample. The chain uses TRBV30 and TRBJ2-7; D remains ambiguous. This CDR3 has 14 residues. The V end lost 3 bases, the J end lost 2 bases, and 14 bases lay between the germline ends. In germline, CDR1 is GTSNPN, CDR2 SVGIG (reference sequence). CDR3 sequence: CAWSPLAAPYEQYF. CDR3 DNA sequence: TGTGCCTGGAGCCCCTTGGCAGCACCCTACGAGCAGTACTTC. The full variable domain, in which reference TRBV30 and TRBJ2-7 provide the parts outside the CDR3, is SQTIHQWPATLVQPVGSPLSLECTVEGTSNPNLYWYRQAAGRGLQLLFYSVGIGQISSEVPQNLSASRPQDRQFILSSKKLLLSDSGFYLCAWSPLAAPYEQYFGPGTRLTVT.

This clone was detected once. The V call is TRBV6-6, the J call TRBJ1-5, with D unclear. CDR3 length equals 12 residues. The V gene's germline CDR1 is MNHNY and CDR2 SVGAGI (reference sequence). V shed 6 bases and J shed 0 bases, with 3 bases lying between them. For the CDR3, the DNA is TGTGCCAGCAGCACTAGCAATCAGCCCCAGCATTTT. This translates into CASSTSNQPQHF.

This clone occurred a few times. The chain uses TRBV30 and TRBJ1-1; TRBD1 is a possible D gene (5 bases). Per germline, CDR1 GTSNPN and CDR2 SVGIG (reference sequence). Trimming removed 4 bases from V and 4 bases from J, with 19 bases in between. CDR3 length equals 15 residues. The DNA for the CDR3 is TGTGCCTGGATCCAGGGTCATGGGACGGTCACTGAAGCTTTCTTT. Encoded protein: CAWIQGHGTVTEAFF.

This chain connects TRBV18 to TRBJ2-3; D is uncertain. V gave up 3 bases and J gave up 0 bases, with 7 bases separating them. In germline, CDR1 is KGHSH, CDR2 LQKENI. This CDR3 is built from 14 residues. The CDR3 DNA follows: TGTGCCAGCTCACCTCTAGGGAGCACAGATACGCAGTATTTT. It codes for CASSPLGSTDTQYF.

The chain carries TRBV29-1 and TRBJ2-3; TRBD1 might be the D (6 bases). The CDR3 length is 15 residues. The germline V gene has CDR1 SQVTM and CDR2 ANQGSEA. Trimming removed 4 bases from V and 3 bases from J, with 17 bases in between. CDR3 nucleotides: TGCAGCGTTGCTGGGCAGGGGCTAAGGACAGATACGCAGTATTTT. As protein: CSVAGQGLRTDTQYF.